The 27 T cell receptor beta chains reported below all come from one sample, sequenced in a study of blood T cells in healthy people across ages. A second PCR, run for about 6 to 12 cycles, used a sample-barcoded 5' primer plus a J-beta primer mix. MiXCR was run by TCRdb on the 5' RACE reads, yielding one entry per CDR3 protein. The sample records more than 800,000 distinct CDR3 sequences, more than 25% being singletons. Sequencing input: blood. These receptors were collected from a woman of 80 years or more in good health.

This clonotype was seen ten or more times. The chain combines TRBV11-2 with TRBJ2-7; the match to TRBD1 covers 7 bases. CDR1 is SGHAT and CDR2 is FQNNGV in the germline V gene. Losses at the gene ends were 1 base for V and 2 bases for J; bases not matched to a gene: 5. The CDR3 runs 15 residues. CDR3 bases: TGTGCCAGCAGCTTAGGCACAGGGGTTCCCTACGAGCAGTACTTC. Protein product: CASSLGTGVPYEQYF.

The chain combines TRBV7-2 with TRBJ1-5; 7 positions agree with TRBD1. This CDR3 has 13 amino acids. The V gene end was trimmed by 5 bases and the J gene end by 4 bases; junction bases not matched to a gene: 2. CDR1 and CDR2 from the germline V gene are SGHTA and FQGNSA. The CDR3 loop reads CTSSRDRNQPQHF. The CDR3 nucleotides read TGTACCAGCAGCCGGGACAGAAATCAGCCCCAGCATTTT.

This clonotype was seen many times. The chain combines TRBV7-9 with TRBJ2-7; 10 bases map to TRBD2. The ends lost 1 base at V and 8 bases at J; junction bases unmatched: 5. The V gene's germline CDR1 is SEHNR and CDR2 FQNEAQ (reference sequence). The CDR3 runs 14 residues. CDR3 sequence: CASSLEASGGKQYF. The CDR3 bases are TGTGCCAGCAGCTTAGAGGCTAGCGGGGGAAAGCAGTACTTC. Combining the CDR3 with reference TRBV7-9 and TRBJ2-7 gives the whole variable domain DTGVSQNPRHKITKRGQNVTFRCDPISEHNRLYWYRQTLGQGPEFLTYFQNEAQLEKSRLLSDRFSAERPKGSFSTLEIQRTEQGDSAMYLCASSLEASGGKQYFGPGTRLTVT.

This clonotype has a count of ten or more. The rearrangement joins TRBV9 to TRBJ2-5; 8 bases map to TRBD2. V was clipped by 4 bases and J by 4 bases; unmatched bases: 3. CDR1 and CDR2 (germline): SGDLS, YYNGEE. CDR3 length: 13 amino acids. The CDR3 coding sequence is TGTGCCAGCAGCCGGGGGGGCGCAGAGACCCAGTACTTC. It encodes CASSRGGAETQYF.

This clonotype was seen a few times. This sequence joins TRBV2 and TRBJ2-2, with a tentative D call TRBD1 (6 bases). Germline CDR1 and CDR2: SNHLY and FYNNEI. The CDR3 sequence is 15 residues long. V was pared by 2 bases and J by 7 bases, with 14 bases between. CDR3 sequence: CASSERGFLGGELFF. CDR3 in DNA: TGTGCCAGCAGTGAAAGGGGGTTTCTTGGCGGGGAGCTGTTTTTT.

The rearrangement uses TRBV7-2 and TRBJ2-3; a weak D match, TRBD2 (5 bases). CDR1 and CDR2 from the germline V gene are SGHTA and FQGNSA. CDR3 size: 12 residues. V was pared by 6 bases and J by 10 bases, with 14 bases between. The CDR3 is CASRYIREAQYF. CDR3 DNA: TGTGCCAGCAGATACATACGGGAAGCGCAGTATTTT. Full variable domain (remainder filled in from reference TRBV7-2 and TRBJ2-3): GAGVSQSPSNKVTEKGKDVELRCDPISGHTALYWYRQSLGQGLEFLIYFQGNSAPDKSGLPSDRFSAERTGGSVSTLTIQRTQQEDSAVYLCASRYIREAQYFGPGTRLTVL.

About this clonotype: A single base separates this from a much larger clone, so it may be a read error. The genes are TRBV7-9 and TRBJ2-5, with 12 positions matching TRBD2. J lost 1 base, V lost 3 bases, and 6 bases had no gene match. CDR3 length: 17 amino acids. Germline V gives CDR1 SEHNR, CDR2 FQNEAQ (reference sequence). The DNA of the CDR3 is TGTGCCAGCAGCTTCCCGGGACTAGCGGGTTTCCAAGAGACCCAGTACTTC. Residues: CASSFPGLAGFQETQYF.

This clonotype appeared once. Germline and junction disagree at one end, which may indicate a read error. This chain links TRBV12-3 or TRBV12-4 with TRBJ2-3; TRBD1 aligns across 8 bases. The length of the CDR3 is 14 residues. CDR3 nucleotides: TGTGCCAGCAAGACAGGGGAGTTCACAGATGCGCAGTATTTT. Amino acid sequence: CASKTGEFTDAQYF.

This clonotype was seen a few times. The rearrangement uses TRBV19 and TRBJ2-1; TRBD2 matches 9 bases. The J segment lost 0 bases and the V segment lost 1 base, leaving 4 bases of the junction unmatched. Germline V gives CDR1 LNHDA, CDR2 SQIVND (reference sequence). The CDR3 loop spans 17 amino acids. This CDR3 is CASSIGVRGGSYNEQFF. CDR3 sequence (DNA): TGTGCCAGTAGTATAGGGGTGCGGGGGGGCTCCTACAATGAGCAGTTCTTC.

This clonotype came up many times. The CDR3 DNA sequence: TGTGCCAGCAGCTTAGCCGGGACTGTGTACCAAGAGACCCAGTACTTC. The encoded protein is CASSLAGTVYQETQYF. The V and J genes are TRBV7-2 and TRBJ2-5, with D tentatively TRBD2 (6 bases). The V gene lost 0 bases and the J gene lost 0 bases, with 11 bases spanning the gap. CDR1 is SGHTA, CDR2 FQGNSA, per germline. The CDR3 extends over 16 amino acids.

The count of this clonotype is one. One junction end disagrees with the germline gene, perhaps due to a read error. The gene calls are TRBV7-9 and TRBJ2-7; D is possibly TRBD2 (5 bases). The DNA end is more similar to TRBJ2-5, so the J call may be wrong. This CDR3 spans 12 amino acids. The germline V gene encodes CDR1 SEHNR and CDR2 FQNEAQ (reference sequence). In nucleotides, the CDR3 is TGTGCCAGCACCTTATCGGGGGAGACCCAGTACTTC. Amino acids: CASTLSGETQYF.

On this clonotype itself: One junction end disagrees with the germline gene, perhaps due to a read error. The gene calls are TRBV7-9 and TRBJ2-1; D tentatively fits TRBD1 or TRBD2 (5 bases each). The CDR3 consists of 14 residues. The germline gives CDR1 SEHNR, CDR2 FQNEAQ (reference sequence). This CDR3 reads CASSSGSGYNEKFF. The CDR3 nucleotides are TGTGCCAGCAGCTCAGGGTCGGGGTACAATGAGAAGTTCTTC. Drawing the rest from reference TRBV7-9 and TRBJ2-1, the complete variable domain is DTGVSQNPRHKITKRGQNVTFRCDPISEHNRLYWYRQTLGQGPEFLTYFQNEAQLEKSRLLSDRFSAERPKGSFSTLEIQRTEQGDSAMYLCASSSGSGYNEKFFGPGTRLTVL.

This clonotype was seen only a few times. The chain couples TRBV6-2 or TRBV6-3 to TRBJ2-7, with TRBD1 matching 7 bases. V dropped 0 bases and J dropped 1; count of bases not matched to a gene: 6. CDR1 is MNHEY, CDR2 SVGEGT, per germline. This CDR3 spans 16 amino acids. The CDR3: CASSYSSGTASYEQYF. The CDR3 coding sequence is TGTGCCAGCAGTTACTCGAGTGGGACAGCTTCCTACGAGCAGTACTTC.

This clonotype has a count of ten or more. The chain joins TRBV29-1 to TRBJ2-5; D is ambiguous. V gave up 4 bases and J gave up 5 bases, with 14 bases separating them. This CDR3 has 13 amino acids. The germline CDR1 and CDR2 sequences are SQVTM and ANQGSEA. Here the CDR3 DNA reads TGCAGCGTTGTTGGTGCCTCCAGGGAGACCCAGTACTTC. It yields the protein CSVVGASRETQYF. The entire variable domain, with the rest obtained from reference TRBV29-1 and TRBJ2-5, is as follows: SAVISQKPSRDICQRGTSLTIQCQVDSQVTMMFWYRQQPGQSLTLIATANQGSEATYESGFVIDKFPISRPNLTFSTLTVSNMSPEDSSIYLCSVVGASRETQYFGPGTRLLVL.

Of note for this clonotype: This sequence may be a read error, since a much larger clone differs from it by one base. CDR3 protein: CASSPNVYNEQYF. The CDR3 DNA follows: TGTGCCAGCAGTCCAAACGTTTACAATGAGCAGTACTTC. The chain couples TRBV12-3 or TRBV12-4 to TRBJ2-7; D is unresolved. The CDR3 has 13 amino acids. V was trimmed by 5 bases and J by 7 bases, leaving 15 bases between them.

The CDR3 DNA reads as TGTGCCAGCAACCCCGTCCTAACAGTAAACACTGAAGCTTTCTTT. It specifies CASNPVLTVNTEAFF. The chain couples TRBV7-3 to TRBJ1-1; D gene ambiguous. V shed 7 bases and J shed 2 bases, with 17 bases lying between them. The germline CDR1 and CDR2 sequences are SGHTA and FQGTGA. This CDR3 spans 15 amino acids.

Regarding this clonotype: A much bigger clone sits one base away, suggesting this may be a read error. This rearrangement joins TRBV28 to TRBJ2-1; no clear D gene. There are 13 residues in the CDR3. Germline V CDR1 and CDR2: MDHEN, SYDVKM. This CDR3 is CAGSFPSGNEQFF. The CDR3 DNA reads TGTGCCGGCAGTTTCCCTTCGGGCAATGAGCAGTTCTTC.

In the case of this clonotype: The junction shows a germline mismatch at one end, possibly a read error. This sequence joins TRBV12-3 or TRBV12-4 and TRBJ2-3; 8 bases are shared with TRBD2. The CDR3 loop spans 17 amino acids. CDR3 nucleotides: TGTGCCAGCAGTTTAAGGGCACTAGCGGTGAGGGCAGATGCGCAGTATTTT. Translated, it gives CASSLRALAVRADAQYF.

CDR3 sequence reads: CASSRPQNRGITRYDTEAFF. For the CDR3, the DNA is TGTGCCAGCAGTAGACCTCAAAACAGGGGCATTACACGGTACGACACTGAAGCTTTCTTT. The rearrangement joins TRBV6-2 or TRBV6-3 to TRBJ1-1, with 7 positions matching TRBD1. Germline CDR1 and CDR2: MNHEY and SVGEGT. This CDR3 region has 20 residues. Trimming at V came to 5 bases and at J to 3 bases, leaving 24 bases not matched to a gene.

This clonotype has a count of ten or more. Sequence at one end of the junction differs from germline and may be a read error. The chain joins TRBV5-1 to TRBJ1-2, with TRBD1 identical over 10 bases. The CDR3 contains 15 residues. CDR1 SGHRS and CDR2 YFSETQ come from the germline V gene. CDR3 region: CASSLAGTGVDGYTF. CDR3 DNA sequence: TGTGCCAGCAGCTTAGCGGGGACAGGGGTGGACGGCTACACCTTC.

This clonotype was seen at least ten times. The CDR3 is CSAIRTANYGYTF. The CDR3 nucleotides are TGCAGTGCTATTCGGACGGCGAACTATGGCTACACCTTC. This chain uses TRBV20-1 with TRBJ1-2; D is ambiguous. V shed 4 bases and J shed 2 bases, with 11 bases lying between them. In germline, CDR1 is DFQATT, CDR2 SNEGSKA (reference sequence). This CDR3 spans 13 amino acids.

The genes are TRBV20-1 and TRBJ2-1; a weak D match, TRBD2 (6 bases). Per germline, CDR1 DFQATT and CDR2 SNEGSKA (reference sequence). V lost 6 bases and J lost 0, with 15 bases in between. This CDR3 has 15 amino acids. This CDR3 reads CSAHVSGSSYNEQFF. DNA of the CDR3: TGCAGTGCCCACGTTTCCGGGAGCTCCTACAATGAGCAGTTCTTC.

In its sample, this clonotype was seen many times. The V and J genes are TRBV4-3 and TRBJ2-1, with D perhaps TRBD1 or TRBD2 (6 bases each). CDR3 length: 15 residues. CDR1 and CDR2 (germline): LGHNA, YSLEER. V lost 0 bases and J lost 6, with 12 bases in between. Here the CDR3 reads CASSQDTWGANEQFF. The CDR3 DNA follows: TGCGCCAGCAGCCAAGATACTTGGGGGGCCAATGAGCAGTTCTTC.

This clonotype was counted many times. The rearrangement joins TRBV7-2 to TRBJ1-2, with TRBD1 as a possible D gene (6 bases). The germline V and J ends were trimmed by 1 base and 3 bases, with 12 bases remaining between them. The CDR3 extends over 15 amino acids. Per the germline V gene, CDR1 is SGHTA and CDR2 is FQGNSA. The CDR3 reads CASSLVGRQDYGYTF. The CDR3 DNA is TGTGCCAGCAGCTTAGTGGGGCGACAGGACTATGGCTACACCTTC. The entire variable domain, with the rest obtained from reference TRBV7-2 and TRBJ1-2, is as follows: GAGVSQSPSNKVTEKGKDVELRCDPISGHTALYWYRQSLGQGLEFLIYFQGNSAPDKSGLPSDRFSAERTGGSVSTLTIQRTQQEDSAVYLCASSLVGRQDYGYTFGSGTRLTVV.

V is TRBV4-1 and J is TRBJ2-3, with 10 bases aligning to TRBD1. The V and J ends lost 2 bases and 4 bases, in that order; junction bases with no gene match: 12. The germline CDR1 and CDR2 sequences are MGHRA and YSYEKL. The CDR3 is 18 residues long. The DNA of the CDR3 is TGCGCCAGCAGCCAAAGAATTACCGACAGGGGGCAGGCAGATACGCAGTATTTT. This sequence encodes CASSQRITDRGQADTQYF.

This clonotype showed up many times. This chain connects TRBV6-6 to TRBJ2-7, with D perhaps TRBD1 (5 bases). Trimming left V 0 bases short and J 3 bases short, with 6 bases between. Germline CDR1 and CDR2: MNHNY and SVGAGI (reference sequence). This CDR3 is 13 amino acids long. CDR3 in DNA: TGTGCCAGCAGTTACTCAGGGGTCTACGAGCAGTACTTC. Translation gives CASSYSGVYEQYF.

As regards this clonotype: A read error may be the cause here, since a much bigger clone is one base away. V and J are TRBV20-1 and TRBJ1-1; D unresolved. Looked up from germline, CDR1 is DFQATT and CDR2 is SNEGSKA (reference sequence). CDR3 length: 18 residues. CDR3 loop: CSTRESGRKDRRNTEAFF. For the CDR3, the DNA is TGCAGTACTAGAGAGAGCGGCCGAAAGGACCGGCGGAACACTGAAGCTTTCTTT.